What follows are 27 T cell receptor gamma chains derived from one specimen sequenced in a study of gamma-delta T cells after stem cell transplantation. TCRdb repeated clone calling on the RT-PCR reads with CATT. The sample has hundreds of gamma-chain clones, about a third seen once; the top ten hold 27%. Sequencing was done on a sample of gamma-delta T cells. The receptor source for this set is a human donor. It is not recorded whose cells these are; they may come from a transplant donor.

Within the sample, this clone is large. V is TRGV9 and J is TRGJP. The J gene comes from matching the DNA to germline here; TCRdb lacks it. J gave up 6 bases and V 5 bases, and 7 bases lay outside the gene matches. Germline V gives CDR1 GITISATS, CDR2 ISYDGTV (reference sequence). CDR3 length equals 16 residues. CDR3 sequence reads: CALWGRTELGKKIKVF. DNA of the CDR3: TGTGCCTTGTGGGGAAGAACAGAGTTGGGCAAAAAAATCAAGGTATTT.

By frequency in the sample, this clone is large. This specimen includes other DNA sequences encoding the same CDR3. This chain joins TRGV9 and TRGJP. The J gene comes from matching the DNA to germline here; TCRdb lacks it. Trimming took 0 bases from V and 7 from J; bases not matched to a gene: 3. CDR3 length: 16 amino acids. The germline CDR1 and CDR2 sequences are GITISATS and ISYDGTV (reference sequence). CDR3 region: CALWEVLELGKKIKVF. The DNA for the CDR3 is TGTGCCTTGTGGGAGGTGCTGGAGTTGGGCAAAAAAATCAAGGTATTT.

This sequence joins TRGV9 and TRGJP. TCRdb lists no J gene, so it was determined here by aligning the DNA to germline. Germline V gene data show CDR1 as GITISATS and CDR2 as ISYDGTV (reference sequence). The ends lost 0 bases at V and 6 bases at J; junction bases unmatched: 17. The CDR3 runs 21 residues. DNA of the CDR3: TGTGCCTTGTGGGAGGTGAAAGGGGAACCCTATCGAGAGTTGGGCAAAAAAATCAAGGTATTT. Its protein product is CALWEVKGEPYRELGKKIKVF.

Turning to this clone: A far larger clone is only one base removed, so a read error is likely. This CDR3 is also generated by other DNA sequences in the sample. The CDR3 coding sequence is TGTGCCACTCTCGACTCCGACCCAAATACCACTGGTTGGTTCAAGATATTT. Its translation: CATLDSDPNTTGWFKIF. V gene TRGV8 combines with J gene TRGJP1. TCRdb records no J gene; here it was assigned by comparing the DNA to germline. There are 17 residues in the CDR3. Germline V gene lookup returns CDR1 VENAVY and CDR2 YDSYNSRV. The V and J ends lost 10 bases and 0 bases, in that order; junction bases with no gene match: 17.

This clone qualifies as large. The CDR3 sequence: CATWDRSRPNYYKKLF. The DNA for the CDR3 is TGTGCCACCTGGGACAGGAGCCGCCCGAATTATTATAAGAAACTCTTT. This chain links TRGV5 with TRGJ1 or TRGJ2. Here the J gene was assigned by germline matching of the DNA, as TCRdb has none. The CDR3 contains 16 residues. V gave up 0 bases and J gave up 0 bases; unmatched junction bases: 8. Germline V gene sequence: CDR1 VINAFY, CDR2 YDVSNSKD.

A note on this clone: A read error is the likely source, as a far larger clone sits one nucleotide away. Other DNA sequences in the same sample also yield this CDR3. J is TRGJ1 or TRGJ2 and V is TRGV4. The J gene, missing from TCRdb, was assigned here through DNA to germline matching. Losses at the gene ends were 6 bases for V and 3 bases for J; bases not matched to a gene: 5. The CDR3 extends over 12 amino acids. The germline gives CDR1 EGSTGY, CDR2 YDSYTSSV. In nucleotides, the CDR3 is TGTGCCACCTGGACCCGTTATTATAAGAAACTCTTT. Its protein is CATWTRYYKKLF.

On this clone itself: The same CDR3 is also encoded by other DNA sequences in this sample. The J gene is TRGJ1 or TRGJ2, the V gene TRGV2. Here the J gene was assigned by germline matching of the DNA, as TCRdb has none. The CDR3 covers 13 residues. V was pared by 0 bases and J by 7 bases, with 6 bases of the junction left unmatched. Germline lookup yields CDR1 EGSNGY and CDR2 YDSYNSKV. The CDR3 reads CATWDGLYYKKLF. CDR3 coding DNA: TGTGCCACCTGGGACGGGCTCTACTATAAGAAACTCTTT.

As to this clone: A much bigger clone sits one base away, suggesting this may be a read error. This rearrangement joins TRGV9 to TRGJ1 or TRGJ2. The J gene was missing in TCRdb and was found by matching the end of the DNA to germline. Germline V gives CDR1 GITISATS, CDR2 ISYDGTV (reference sequence). CDR3 length: 15 residues. As DNA, the CDR3 is TGTGCCTTGTGGGAGGTGCACCCCCTTTATTATAGGAAACTCTTT. As protein: CALWEVHPLYYRKLF.

On this clone itself: A read error may explain this, as a much larger clone is one base away. This CDR3 is also generated by other DNA sequences in the sample. This chain connects TRGV9 to TRGJ1 or TRGJ2. The J gene comes from matching the DNA to germline here; TCRdb lacks it. This CDR3 is built from 17 residues. The junction had 17 bases not matched to a gene; V was cut back by 2 bases and J by 4 bases. Germline assignment: CDR1 GITISATS and CDR2 ISYDGTV (reference sequence). This CDR3 is CALWEDLKSAMYYKKLF. The CDR3 DNA sequence: TGTGCCTTGTGGGAGGACCTGAAGTCAGCCATGTATTATAAGAAACTCTTT.

A remark on this clone: A clone one base away is much larger, so this may be a read error. The J gene is TRGJP, the V gene TRGV9. As TCRdb names no J gene, one was assigned here on the basis of a DNA match to germline. The junction had 12 bases not matched to a gene; V was cut back by 0 bases and J by 7 bases. CDR1 GITISATS and CDR2 ISYDGTV come from the germline V gene (reference sequence). The CDR3 has 19 residues. This CDR3 reads CALWEVQGWGELGKKIKVF. The DNA of the CDR3 is TGTGCCTTGTGGGAGGTGCAAGGCTGGGGGGAGTTGGGCAAAAAAATCAAGGTATTT.

The rearrangement joins TRGV8 to TRGJ1 or TRGJ2. Matching the DNA to germline supplied the J gene, which TCRdb does not give. V was clipped by 5 bases and J by 5 bases; unmatched bases: 3. Germline CDR1 reads VENAVY; CDR2 reads YDSYNSRV. There are 11 residues in the CDR3. CDR3 region: CATWGNYKKLF. DNA of the CDR3: TGTGCCACCTGGGGGAATTATAAGAAACTCTTT.

Remarks on this clone: A much larger clone differs by one base, so this may be a read error. Other DNA sequences in this specimen translate into the identical CDR3. The CDR3 DNA is TGTGCCTTGTGGGAGGGCCAAGAGTTGGGCAAAAAAATCAAGGTATTT. Its translation: CALWEGQELGKKIKVF. The V gene is TRGV9, the J gene TRGJP. Here the J gene came from matching the DNA to germline, since TCRdb omits it. The germline V gene encodes CDR1 GITISATS and CDR2 ISYDGTV (reference sequence). V lost 2 bases to trimming and J lost 4 bases; unmatched junction nucleotides: 2. The CDR3 contains 16 residues.

About this clone: One end of the junction varies from germline; a read error may be responsible. The sample has other DNA sequences that encode this CDR3 too. The chain joins TRGV4 to TRGJ1 or TRGJ2. TCRdb supplies no J gene; here it was assigned by aligning the nucleotide sequence to germline. The CDR3 runs to 13 residues. Per germline, CDR1 EGSTGY and CDR2 YDSYTSSV. Here the CDR3 reads CATWDDSYYKKLF. In nucleotides, the CDR3 is TGCGCCACCTGGGACGACTCTTATTATAAGAAACTCTTT.

This clone was detected only a few times. The V gene is TRGV4, the J gene TRGJ1 or TRGJ2. TCRdb does not report a J gene; here it was assigned by matching the DNA to germline references. With V trimmed by 0 bases and J by 6 bases, 8 bases remained unmatched. This CDR3 is 14 amino acids long. The germline V gene encodes CDR1 EGSTGY and CDR2 YDSYTSSV. This CDR3 is CATWDGQSAYKKLF. As DNA, the CDR3 is TGTGCCACCTGGGATGGGCAGTCGGCTTATAAGAAACTCTTT.

In this sample, this clone turned up a few times. The rearrangement joins TRGV2 to TRGJ1 or TRGJ2. Matching the DNA to germline supplied the J gene, which TCRdb does not give. The germline gives CDR1 EGSNGY, CDR2 YDSYNSKV. The CDR3 is 16 residues long. The ends lost 0 bases at V and 3 bases at J; junction bases unmatched: 11. CDR3 coding DNA: TGTGCCACCTGGGACGGGCCAACGGGGATTTATTATAAGAAACTCTTT. This gives the protein CATWDGPTGIYYKKLF.

This sequence joins TRGV9 and TRGJP. No J segment appears in TCRdb, so it was assigned here by matching the sequence to germline. The length of the CDR3 is 21 residues. Germline-derived CDR1 and CDR2 are GITISATS and ISYDGTV (reference sequence). The V and J ends lost 3 bases and 3 bases, in that order; junction bases with no gene match: 17. CDR3 in amino acids: CALWETQRRQPQELGKKIKVF. In nucleotides, the CDR3 is TGTGCCTTGTGGGAGACGCAAAGAAGGCAACCGCAAGAGTTGGGCAAAAAAATCAAGGTATTT.

As regards this clone: A read error may explain this, as a much larger clone is one base away. V usage is TRGV9 and J usage is TRGJP. TCRdb offers no J gene call, so here the DNA was matched to germline to obtain one. Germline loops: CDR1 GITISATS, CDR2 ISYDGTV (reference sequence). This CDR3 comprises 18 residues. CDR3 coding DNA: TGTGCCTTGTGGGAGGTGCCCCCGCAAGAGCTGGGCAAAAAAATCAAGGTATTT. Its translation is CALWEVPPQELGKKIKVF.

This clone was observed a few times. The chain uses TRGV4 and TRGJ1 or TRGJ2. TCRdb is silent on the J gene; assignment here came from matching the DNA to germline. This CDR3 is built from 12 residues. Germline CDR1 reads EGSTGY; CDR2 reads YDSYTSSV. Trimming took 0 bases from V and 11 from J; bases not matched to a gene: 7. CDR3 DNA: TGTGCCACCTGGGATGGGCGGGTCGAGAAACTCTTT. Translation gives CATWDGRVEKLF.

Judged by abundance, this clone is large. The sample holds other DNA sequences that translate to the same CDR3. The V gene is TRGV4, the J gene TRGJ1 or TRGJ2. Because TCRdb records no J gene, it was assigned here through a match of the DNA to germline. CDR1 is EGSTGY, CDR2 YDSYTSSV, per germline. The CDR3 totals 14 residues. The trim removed 1 base at V and 1 base at J, leaving 4 bases unmatched. The CDR3 loop is CATWDGVNYYKKLF. The DNA for the CDR3 is TGTGCCACCTGGGATGGTGTTAATTATTATAAGAAACTCTTT.

This clone has more than one count but fewer than ten. The J gene is TRGJ1 or TRGJ2, the V gene TRGV9. The J gene, absent from TCRdb, was called here by matching the DNA to germline. Germline lookup yields CDR1 GITISATS and CDR2 ISYDGTV (reference sequence). V dropped 4 bases and J dropped 11; count of bases not matched to a gene: 8. The CDR3 is 11 residues long. CDR3 sequence (DNA): TGTGCCTTGTGGGAAGGGAGACAGAAACTCTTT. This sequence encodes CALWEGRQKLF.

This clone is termed large. The CDR3 DNA reads TGTGCCTTGTGGGAGGTGTACTGGATCGATTATAAGAAACTCTTT. Its translation: CALWEVYWIDYKKLF. The chain joins TRGV9 to TRGJ1 or TRGJ2. Assignment of the J gene here rests on matching the DNA to germline, because TCRdb gives none. The CDR3 runs 15 residues. Unmatched junction bases numbered 10, after V lost 0 bases and J lost 5 bases. Germline CDR1 GITISATS, CDR2 ISYDGTV (reference sequence).

This clone was seen a handful of times. The rearrangement uses TRGV2 and TRGJ1 or TRGJ2. TCRdb is silent on the J gene; assignment here came from matching the DNA to germline. The CDR3 loop spans 12 amino acids. The trim removed 0 bases at V and 6 bases at J, leaving 2 bases unmatched. Germline V CDR1 and CDR2: EGSNGY, YDSYNSKV. CDR3 loop: CATWDGVYKKLF. The CDR3 DNA reads TGTGCCACCTGGGACGGGGTTTATAAGAAACTCTTT.

The sample holds a few counts of this clone. V and J are TRGV4 and TRGJ1 or TRGJ2. TCRdb gives no J gene; it was assigned here by matching the DNA to germline. This CDR3 is built from 9 residues. Germline-derived CDR1 and CDR2 are EGSTGY and YDSYTSSV. V lost 4 bases and J lost 12; bases outside the gene matches: 3. CDR3: CATWDPKLF. DNA of the CDR3: TGTGCCACCTGGGACCCGAAACTCTTT.

In regard to this clone: A read error may explain this, as a much larger clone is one base away. The rearrangement links TRGV9 to TRGJP. The J gene, not given by TCRdb, was assigned here from a germline match of the nucleotide sequence. This CDR3 has 16 residues. Germline V lookup: CDR1 GITISATS, CDR2 ISYDGTV (reference sequence). V was clipped by 3 bases and J by 5 bases; unmatched bases: 4. The CDR3 DNA follows: TGTGCCTTGTGGGAGATCAAAGAGTTGGGCAAAAAAATCAAGGTATTT. It specifies CALWEIKELGKKIKVF.

This clone was recorded a few times. V is TRGV2 and J is TRGJ1 or TRGJ2. The J gene, left out of TCRdb, was set here by checking the DNA against germline. Germline V gives CDR1 EGSNGY, CDR2 YDSYNSKV. This CDR3 spans 11 amino acids. The V gene end was trimmed by 0 bases and the J gene end by 9 bases; junction bases not matched to a gene: 2. CDR3 loop: CATWDGPKKLF. The DNA of the CDR3 is TGTGCCACCTGGGACGGGCCTAAGAAACTCTTT.

The sample holds a few counts of this clone. This chain joins TRGV5 and TRGJ1 or TRGJ2. TCRdb is silent on the J gene; assignment here came from matching the DNA to germline. CDR3 length equals 11 residues. CDR1 and CDR2 (germline): VINAFY, YDVSNSKD. Trimming at V came to 0 bases and at J to 10 bases, leaving 3 bases not matched to a gene. The CDR3 region is CATWDRQKKLF. Written as DNA, the CDR3 is TGTGCCACCTGGGACAGGCAGAAGAAACTCTTT.

The V call is TRGV9, the J call TRGJP. Because TCRdb records no J gene, it was assigned here through a match of the DNA to germline. CDR1 is GITISATS and CDR2 is ISYDGTV in the germline V gene (reference sequence). This CDR3 comprises 17 residues. Germline trimming cut 1 base from V and 6 bases from J; bases unmatched to any gene: 6. In DNA form, the CDR3 reads TGTGCCTTGTGGGAGGTTGGGGGAGAGTTGGGCAAAAAAATCAAGGTATTT. It encodes CALWEVGGELGKKIKVF.